This is a list of T cell receptor beta chains from one sample in a study of blood T cell repertoires in COVID-19. Here immunoSEQ multiplex PCR was the method, and the copy in TCRdb shows in-frame clones only, minus some. The sample lists some 220,000 clones; 75% to 85% were seen once. The sequencing sample was made of peripheral blood. The source of these receptors is a woman in her 70s with COVID-19, enrolled during active disease. CDR3s include the opening cysteine and the closing phenylalanine or tryptophan. The order of the fields is clone size, J gene, D gene, V gene, CDR3 length, CDR3 DNA, CDR3 protein. The D gene is left open where the match is weak. Only part of the rows carry a size: once, few, many, or a class if the clone is expanded.

clone_size: .; j_call: TRBJ1-3; d_call: TRBD1; v_call: TRBV7-8; cdr3_length: 16; cdr3_nt: TGTGCCAGCAGCCCCCATGAGGGGGCGCCAGGAAACACCATATATTTT; cdr3_aa: CASSPHEGAPGNTIYF
clone_size: .; j_call: TRBJ2-1; d_call: TRBD2; v_call: TRBV4-3; cdr3_length: 17; cdr3_nt: TGCGCCAGCAGCCAAGATATAGCACTAGCGGGATACAATGAGCAGTTCTTC; cdr3_aa: CASSQDIALAGYNEQFF
clone_size: few; j_call: TRBJ1-5; d_call: TRBD1; v_call: TRBV28; cdr3_length: 15; cdr3_nt: TGTGCCAGCGCGCCGACAGGGGCGGCAGCCCAGCCCCAGCATTTT; cdr3_aa: CASAPTGAAAQPQHF
clone_size: .; j_call: TRBJ1-1; d_call: .; v_call: TRBV27; cdr3_length: 14; cdr3_nt: TGTGCCAGCAGTTTGCGGGGGAGGTGGACTGAAGCTTTCTTT; cdr3_aa: CASSLRGRWTEAFF
clone_size: .; j_call: TRBJ1-2; d_call: .; v_call: TRBV28; cdr3_length: 14; cdr3_nt: TGTGCCAGCACCCAGGGGAACGGATACTATGGCTACACCTTC; cdr3_aa: CASTQGNGYYGYTF
clone_size: .; j_call: TRBJ2-6; d_call: .; v_call: TRBV2; cdr3_length: 12; cdr3_nt: TGTGCCAGCAGTCTAGAGGCCAACGTCCTGACTTTC; cdr3_aa: CASSLEANVLTF
clone_size: .; j_call: TRBJ1-5; d_call: TRBD1; v_call: TRBV28; cdr3_length: 15; cdr3_nt: TGTGCCAGCAGCCCCAGGGGGCAGGGGGATCAGCCCCAGCATTTT; cdr3_aa: CASSPRGQGDQPQHF
clone_size: .; j_call: TRBJ2-1; d_call: TRBD1; v_call: TRBV5-5; cdr3_length: 16; cdr3_nt: TGTGCCAGCAGCGTGGCCATTGGGACAGGGAACAATGAGCAGTTCTTC; cdr3_aa: CASSVAIGTGNNEQFF
clone_size: .; j_call: TRBJ2-7; d_call: TRBD2; v_call: TRBV19; cdr3_length: 15; cdr3_nt: TGTGCCAGTACACCCCGACTAGCGGCCGTATTTGAGCAGTACTTC; cdr3_aa: CASTPRLAAVFEQYF
clone_size: .; j_call: TRBJ1-5; d_call: TRBD1; v_call: TRBV28; cdr3_length: 14; cdr3_nt: TGTGCCAGCAGCTTGGACAGGGAAAGTCAGCCCCAGCATTTT; cdr3_aa: CASSLDRESQPQHF
clone_size: .; j_call: TRBJ1-4; d_call: TRBD1; v_call: TRBV28; cdr3_length: 14; cdr3_nt: TGTGCCAGCAACCCAGGGGGTCCTAATGAAAAACTGTTTTTT; cdr3_aa: CASNPGGPNEKLFF
clone_size: few; j_call: TRBJ2-3; d_call: TRBD2; v_call: TRBV3-1/TRBV3-2; cdr3_length: 15; cdr3_nt: TGTGCCAGCAGCCACTCGGCGGGAGGGCCAGATACGCAGTATTTT; cdr3_aa: CASSHSAGGPDTQYF
clone_size: .; j_call: TRBJ2-4; d_call: TRBD1; v_call: TRBV9; cdr3_length: 16; cdr3_nt: TGTGCCAGCAGCGTAGCACCAGGGACAGGTGAAAACATTCAGTACTTC; cdr3_aa: CASSVAPGTGENIQYF
clone_size: .; j_call: TRBJ2-6; d_call: TRBD2; v_call: TRBV7-2; cdr3_length: 17; cdr3_nt: TGTGCCAGCAGCTTCGGGACTAGTTTCTCCGGGGCCAACGTCCTGACTTTC; cdr3_aa: CASSFGTSFSGANVLTF
clone_size: many; j_call: TRBJ2-3; d_call: .; v_call: TRBV18; cdr3_length: 13; cdr3_nt: TGTGCCAGCTCACCTCCTGCAGCGGATACGCAGTATTTT; cdr3_aa: CASSPPAADTQYF
clone_size: .; j_call: TRBJ1-2; d_call: .; v_call: TRBV28; cdr3_length: 16; cdr3_nt: TGTGCCAGCACCACCGCTGATGGGGTACGGGGCTATGGCTACACCTTC; cdr3_aa: CASTTADGVRGYGYTF
clone_size: .; j_call: TRBJ2-1; d_call: .; v_call: TRBV6-2/TRBV6-3; cdr3_length: 14; cdr3_nt: TGTGCCAGCAGTTTAGTGGGCGGGTACAATGAGCAGTTCTTC; cdr3_aa: CASSLVGGYNEQFF
clone_size: .; j_call: TRBJ2-1; d_call: .; v_call: TRBV18; cdr3_length: 18; cdr3_nt: TGTGCCAGCTCACACTCCCCCCTTGCGGGAAGCTCCTACAATGAGCAGTTCTTC; cdr3_aa: CASSHSPLAGSSYNEQFF
clone_size: .; j_call: TRBJ1-1; d_call: .; v_call: TRBV30; cdr3_length: 14; cdr3_nt: TGTGCCTGGAGTGCCGGGAAGGGGAACACTGAAGCTTTCTTT; cdr3_aa: CAWSAGKGNTEAFF
clone_size: few; j_call: TRBJ2-7; d_call: .; v_call: TRBV7-9; cdr3_length: 13; cdr3_nt: TGTGCCAGCAGCTTAAACAGGGTAAACGAGCAGTACTTC; cdr3_aa: CASSLNRVNEQYF
clone_size: .; j_call: TRBJ2-7; d_call: TRBD1; v_call: TRBV6-5; cdr3_length: 14; cdr3_nt: TGTGCCAGCAATAGATTGACAGGGGACTACGAGCAGTACTTC; cdr3_aa: CASNRLTGDYEQYF
clone_size: .; j_call: TRBJ2-1; d_call: TRBD2; v_call: TRBV11-2; cdr3_length: 17; cdr3_nt: TGTGCCAGCAGCTTAGGCCCGGGACTAGCAACTTACAATGAGCAGTTCTTC; cdr3_aa: CASSLGPGLATYNEQFF
clone_size: .; j_call: TRBJ2-1; d_call: .; v_call: TRBV28; cdr3_length: 15; cdr3_nt: TGTGCCAGCAGTGGAGGCCCGAGCTCCTACAATGAGCAGTTCTTC; cdr3_aa: CASSGGPSSYNEQFF
clone_size: .; j_call: TRBJ1-2; d_call: TRBD1; v_call: TRBV27; cdr3_length: 17; cdr3_nt: TGTGCCAGCAGTTTACGCCCCTCCGGACAGGGGCGAGGTGGCTACACCTTC; cdr3_aa: CASSLRPSGQGRGGYTF
clone_size: .; j_call: TRBJ2-7; d_call: TRBD2; v_call: TRBV27; cdr3_length: 15; cdr3_nt: TGTGCCAGCAGTAAGGGACTAGCGTTCTCCTACGAGCAGTACTTC; cdr3_aa: CASSKGLAFSYEQYF
clone_size: .; j_call: TRBJ1-2; d_call: .; v_call: TRBV29-1; cdr3_length: 13; cdr3_nt: TGCAGCGTTGAAGATACAGAAAATCGCGGCTACACCTTC; cdr3_aa: CSVEDTENRGYTF
clone_size: .; j_call: TRBJ2-5; d_call: TRBD2; v_call: TRBV2; cdr3_length: 15; cdr3_nt: TGTGCCAGCCAGCAGTGGGGGGGGAGCGATGAGACCCAGTACTTC; cdr3_aa: CASQQWGGSDETQYF
clone_size: few; j_call: TRBJ1-1; d_call: TRBD1; v_call: TRBV7-2; cdr3_length: 14; cdr3_nt: TGTGCCAGCAGCTACTGGACAGGGGGCACTGAAGCTTTCTTT; cdr3_aa: CASSYWTGGTEAFF
clone_size: .; j_call: TRBJ1-2; d_call: TRBD1; v_call: TRBV2; cdr3_length: 12; cdr3_nt: TGTGCCAGCAGTCGGGACAGGGGTGGCTACACCTTC; cdr3_aa: CASSRDRGGYTF
clone_size: few; j_call: TRBJ1-2; d_call: .; v_call: TRBV7-2; cdr3_length: 13; cdr3_nt: TGTGCCAGCAGCTTAGGCGTGCTCGGTGGCTACACCTTC; cdr3_aa: CASSLGVLGGYTF
clone_size: .; j_call: TRBJ2-2; d_call: TRBD2; v_call: TRBV29-1; cdr3_length: 15; cdr3_nt: TGCAGCGTTGTACTAGCGGGAGCGGCGGCCGGGGAGCTGTTTTTT; cdr3_aa: CSVVLAGAAAGELFF
clone_size: .; j_call: TRBJ2-1; d_call: .; v_call: TRBV19; cdr3_length: 11; cdr3_nt: TGTGCCAGTAGTACGTACAATGAGCAGTTCTTC; cdr3_aa: CASSTYNEQFF
clone_size: .; j_call: TRBJ2-2; d_call: TRBD2; v_call: TRBV28; cdr3_length: 16; cdr3_nt: TGTGCCAGCAGCCGATCCACTAGCGGCAAAACCGGGGAGCTGTTTTTT; cdr3_aa: CASSRSTSGKTGELFF
clone_size: .; j_call: TRBJ2-2; d_call: TRBD1; v_call: TRBV19; cdr3_length: 17; cdr3_nt: TGTGCCAGTCCTCCTAAACGGGGACAGGGAACCACCGGGGAGCTGTTTTTT; cdr3_aa: CASPPKRGQGTTGELFF
clone_size: .; j_call: TRBJ1-4; d_call: .; v_call: TRBV5-1; cdr3_length: 14; cdr3_nt: TGCGCCAGCAGCTATGACAGTTCGAATGAAAAACTGTTTTTT; cdr3_aa: CASSYDSSNEKLFF
clone_size: .; j_call: TRBJ2-7; d_call: .; v_call: TRBV7-2; cdr3_length: 14; cdr3_nt: TGTGCCAGCAACCGGGGGACTTCTTCCTACGAGCAGTACTTC; cdr3_aa: CASNRGTSSYEQYF
clone_size: .; j_call: TRBJ2-3; d_call: TRBD1; v_call: TRBV30; cdr3_length: 15; cdr3_nt: TGTGCCTGGAGTTCGGGAGCAGGGGGCGCAGATACGCAGTATTTT; cdr3_aa: CAWSSGAGGADTQYF
clone_size: .; j_call: TRBJ2-7; d_call: TRBD2; v_call: TRBV30; cdr3_length: 15; cdr3_nt: TGTGCCTGGAGTGCCCCGACTAGCGGGGTAAACGAGCAGTACTTC; cdr3_aa: CAWSAPTSGVNEQYF
clone_size: .; j_call: TRBJ1-6; d_call: TRBD1; v_call: TRBV18; cdr3_length: 14; cdr3_nt: TGTGCCAGCTCTAGGACAGGGGCCAATTCACCCCTCCACTTT; cdr3_aa: CASSRTGANSPLHF
clone_size: .; j_call: TRBJ2-7; d_call: .; v_call: TRBV6-5; cdr3_length: 15; cdr3_nt: TGTGCCAGCAGTCCCTCAGGGCAGGTACCCTACGAGCAGTACTTC; cdr3_aa: CASSPSGQVPYEQYF
clone_size: .; j_call: TRBJ1-1; d_call: TRBD1; v_call: TRBV18; cdr3_length: 13; cdr3_nt: TGTGCCAGCTCCCAGACAGGGAGTTCTGAAGCTTTCTTT; cdr3_aa: CASSQTGSSEAFF
clone_size: .; j_call: TRBJ2-3; d_call: .; v_call: TRBV7-2; cdr3_length: 17; cdr3_nt: TGTGCCAGCAGCTTAGGTATTACAGATCCTAGCACAGATACGCAGTATTTT; cdr3_aa: CASSLGITDPSTDTQYF
clone_size: medium-sized; j_call: TRBJ1-2; d_call: .; v_call: TRBV9; cdr3_length: 12; cdr3_nt: TGTGCCAGCAGCGTAGACAGCTATGGCTACACCTTC; cdr3_aa: CASSVDSYGYTF
clone_size: .; j_call: TRBJ1-6; d_call: .; v_call: TRBV5-4; cdr3_length: 15; cdr3_nt: TGTGCCAGCAGCCTAGTCGACAGATATAATTCACCCCTCCACTTT; cdr3_aa: CASSLVDRYNSPLHF
clone_size: .; j_call: TRBJ2-7; d_call: TRBD2; v_call: TRBV7-9; cdr3_length: 15; cdr3_nt: TGTGCCAGCAGCCCAGGGACTAGCGGCCCCTACGAGCAGTACTTC; cdr3_aa: CASSPGTSGPYEQYF
clone_size: .; j_call: TRBJ1-5; d_call: .; v_call: TRBV3-1/TRBV3-2; cdr3_length: 14; cdr3_nt: TGTGCCAGCAGCCTACGACAGGATAATCAGCCCCAGCATTTT; cdr3_aa: CASSLRQDNQPQHF
clone_size: .; j_call: TRBJ2-1; d_call: .; v_call: TRBV14; cdr3_length: 12; cdr3_nt: TGTGCCAGCAGTCTCCGAGGGAGTGAGCAGTTCTTC; cdr3_aa: CASSLRGSEQFF
clone_size: many; j_call: TRBJ1-3; d_call: TRBD1; v_call: TRBV4-3; cdr3_length: 16; cdr3_nt: TGCGCCAGCAGCCACGTCTCCGGGACAGGCCGAAACACCATATATTTT; cdr3_aa: CASSHVSGTGRNTIYF
clone_size: .; j_call: TRBJ1-1; d_call: .; v_call: TRBV28; cdr3_length: 16; cdr3_nt: TGTGCCAGCAGCCCAGGCGGGCAACCCTGGAACACTGAAGCTTTCTTT; cdr3_aa: CASSPGGQPWNTEAFF
clone_size: once; j_call: TRBJ1-6; d_call: .; v_call: TRBV27; cdr3_length: 12; cdr3_nt: TGTGCCAGCAGTCCAATGACCGGGTCCCTCCACTTT; cdr3_aa: CASSPMTGSLHF
clone_size: few; j_call: TRBJ1-5; d_call: .; v_call: TRBV18; cdr3_length: 16; cdr3_nt: TGTGCCAGCTCACCAACCTCCGGGGGAAGTTCTCAGCCCCAGCATTTT; cdr3_aa: CASSPTSGGSSQPQHF
clone_size: .; j_call: TRBJ2-3; d_call: .; v_call: TRBV24-1; cdr3_length: 15; cdr3_nt: TGTGCCACCAGTGATGAGGGTGGAAGCGCAGATACGCAGTATTTT; cdr3_aa: CATSDEGGSADTQYF
clone_size: .; j_call: TRBJ2-7; d_call: .; v_call: TRBV5-4; cdr3_length: 15; cdr3_nt: TGTGCCAGCAGCTTGGGTAACAGGGGCGGGGTGGGGCAGTACTTC; cdr3_aa: CASSLGNRGGVGQYF